The 6 T cell receptor beta chains reported below all come from one sample, sequenced in a study of T cell responses to AZD1222 COVID-19 vaccine. Sequencing used immunoSEQ multiplex PCR; TCRdb keeps in-frame clones, though not all of them. The data contain 93,000 or so clones, 90% to 95% of them singletons. The specimen comprised peripheral blood, sampled on day 0 of AZD1222 vaccination. The receptors were sampled from an adult in good health.

The rearrangement joins TRBV7-9 to TRBJ1-1, with D unclear. The CDR3 length is 11 residues. Germline values: CDR1 SEHNR, CDR2 FQNEAQ (reference sequence). CDR3 nucleotide sequence: TGTGCTACAGCTCAACGGACCCCTGGTTTCTTT. It encodes CATAQRTPGFF.

The rearrangement joins TRBV27 to TRBJ1-5; no clear D gene. The V and J ends lost 2 bases and 4 bases respectively, with 15 bases between them. Looked up from germline, CDR1 is MNHEY and CDR2 is SMNVEV (reference sequence). The CDR3 covers 16 residues. This CDR3 is CASSLNGVVGNQPQHF. CDR3 DNA sequence: TGTGCCAGCAGTTTAAATGGGGTCGTGGGGAATCAGCCCCAGCATTTT.

The chain joins TRBV9 to TRBJ2-2; 10 nucleotides line up with TRBD2. The V segment lost 4 bases and the J segment 8 bases; nucleotides outside the gene matches: 2. CDR1 and CDR2 (germline): SGDLS, YYNGEE. The CDR3 totals 13 residues. The DNA of the CDR3 is TGTGCCAGCAGCATAGCGGGAGGTGGGGAGCTGTTTTTT. The encoded protein is CASSIAGGGELFF.

The CDR3 nucleotides are TGTGCCAGCACCGACGACCTCAACAATGAGCAGTTCTTC. Translation gives CASTDDLNNEQFF. This rearrangement joins TRBV2 to TRBJ2-1; D is unclear. Trimming stripped 7 bases from V and 5 bases from J, with 12 bases between. This CDR3 spans 13 amino acids. The germline V gene has CDR1 SNHLY and CDR2 FYNNEI.

This clone was seen a single time. This chain joins TRBV19 and TRBJ2-3, with TRBD1 matching 7 bases. Trimming at V came to 7 bases and at J to 7 bases, leaving 11 bases not matched to a gene. Germline CDR1 reads LNHDA; CDR2 reads SQIVND (reference sequence). The CDR3 extends over 14 amino acids. The CDR3 DNA is TGTGCCAGTAAACAGGGGCTACTCCCTTATACGCAGTATTTT. This sequence encodes CASKQGLLPYTQYF.

The chain couples TRBV7-2 to TRBJ2-7, with 7 bases matching TRBD1. Trimming removed 3 bases from V and 3 bases from J; junction bases left unmatched: 5. Germline V CDR1 and CDR2: SGHTA, FQGNSA. The CDR3 runs 14 residues. CDR3 in amino acids: CASSFPGQNYEQYF. The CDR3 DNA follows: TGTGCCAGCAGCTTCCCGGGACAGAACTACGAGCAGTACTTC.